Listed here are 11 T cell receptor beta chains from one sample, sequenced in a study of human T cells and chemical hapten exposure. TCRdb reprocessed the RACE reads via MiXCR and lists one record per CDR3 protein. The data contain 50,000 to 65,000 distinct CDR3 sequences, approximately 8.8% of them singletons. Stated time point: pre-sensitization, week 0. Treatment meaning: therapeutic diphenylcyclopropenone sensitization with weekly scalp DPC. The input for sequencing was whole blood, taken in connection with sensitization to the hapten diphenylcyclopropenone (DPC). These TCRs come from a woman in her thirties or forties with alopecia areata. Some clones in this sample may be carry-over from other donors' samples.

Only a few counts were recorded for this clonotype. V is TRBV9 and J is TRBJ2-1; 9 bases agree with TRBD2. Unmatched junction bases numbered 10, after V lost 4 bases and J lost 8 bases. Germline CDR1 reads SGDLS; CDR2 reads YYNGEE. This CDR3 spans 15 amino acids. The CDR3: CASSPPAGGHHEQFF. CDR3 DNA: TGTGCCAGCAGCCCACCGGCGGGGGGGCACCATGAGCAGTTCTTC.

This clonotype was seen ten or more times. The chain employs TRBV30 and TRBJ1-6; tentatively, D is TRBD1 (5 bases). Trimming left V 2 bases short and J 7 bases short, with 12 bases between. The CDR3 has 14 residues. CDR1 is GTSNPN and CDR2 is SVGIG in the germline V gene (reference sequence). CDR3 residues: CAWSYGAPNSPLHF. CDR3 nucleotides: TGTGCCTGGAGTTACGGGGCGCCGAATTCACCCCTCCACTTT.

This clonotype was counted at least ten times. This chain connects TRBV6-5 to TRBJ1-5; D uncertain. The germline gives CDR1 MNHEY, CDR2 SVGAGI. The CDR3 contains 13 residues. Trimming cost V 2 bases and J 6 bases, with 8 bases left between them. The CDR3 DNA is TGTGCCAGCAGTTACACTTCCAGTCAGCCCCAGCATTTT. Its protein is CASSYTSSQPQHF.

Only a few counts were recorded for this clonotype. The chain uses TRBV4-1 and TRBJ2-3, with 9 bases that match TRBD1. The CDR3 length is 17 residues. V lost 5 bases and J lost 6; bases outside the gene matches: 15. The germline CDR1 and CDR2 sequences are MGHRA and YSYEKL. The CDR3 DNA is TGCGCCAGCAGCTCCCGGCCTCACAGGGGGCGGGGGGATACGCAGTATTTT. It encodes CASSSRPHRGRGDTQYF.

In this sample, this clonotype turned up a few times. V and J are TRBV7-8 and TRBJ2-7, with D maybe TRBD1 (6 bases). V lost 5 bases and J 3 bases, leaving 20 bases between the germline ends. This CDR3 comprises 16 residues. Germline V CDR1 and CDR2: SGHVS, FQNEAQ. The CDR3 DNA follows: TGTGCCAGCAGCAGTGAAGTTGACAGGTCGGACTACGAGCAGTACTTC. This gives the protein CASSSEVDRSDYEQYF.

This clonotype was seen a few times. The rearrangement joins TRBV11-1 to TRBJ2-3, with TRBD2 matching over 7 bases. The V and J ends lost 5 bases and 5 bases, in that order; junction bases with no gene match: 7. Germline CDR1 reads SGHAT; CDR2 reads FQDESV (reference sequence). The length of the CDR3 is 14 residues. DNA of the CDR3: TGTGCCAGCAGCCCGACTAGCCTTTTAGATACGCAGTATTTT. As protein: CASSPTSLLDTQYF.

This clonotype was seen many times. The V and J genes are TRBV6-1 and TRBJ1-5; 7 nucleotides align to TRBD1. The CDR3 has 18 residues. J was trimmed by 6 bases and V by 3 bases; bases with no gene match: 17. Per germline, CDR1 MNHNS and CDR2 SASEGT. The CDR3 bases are TGTGCCAGCAGTGACCGACCCGGACAGGCCAGGTACAGTCAGCCCCAGCATTTT. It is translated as CASSDRPGQARYSQPQHF.

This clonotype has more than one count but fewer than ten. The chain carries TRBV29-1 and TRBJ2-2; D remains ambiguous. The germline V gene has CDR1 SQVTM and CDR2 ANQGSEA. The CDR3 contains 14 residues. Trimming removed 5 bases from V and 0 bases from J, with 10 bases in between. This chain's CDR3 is CSVPRPSNTGELFF. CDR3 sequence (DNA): TGCAGCGTTCCAAGGCCTTCGAACACCGGGGAGCTGTTTTTT.

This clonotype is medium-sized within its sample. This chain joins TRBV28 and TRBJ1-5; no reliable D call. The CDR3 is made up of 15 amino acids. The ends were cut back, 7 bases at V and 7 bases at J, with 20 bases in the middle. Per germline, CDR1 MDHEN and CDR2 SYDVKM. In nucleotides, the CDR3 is TGTGCCAGCATGAAAGTCCGTGGAGGTGAGCAGCCCCAGCATTTT. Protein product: CASMKVRGGEQPQHF.

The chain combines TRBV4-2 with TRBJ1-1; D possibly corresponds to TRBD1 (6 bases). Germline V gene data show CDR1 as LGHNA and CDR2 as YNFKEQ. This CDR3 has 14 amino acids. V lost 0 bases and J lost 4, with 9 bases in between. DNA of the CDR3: TGTGCCAGCAGCCAAGAACAGGGATTCACTGAAGCTTTCTTT. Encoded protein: CASSQEQGFTEAFF.

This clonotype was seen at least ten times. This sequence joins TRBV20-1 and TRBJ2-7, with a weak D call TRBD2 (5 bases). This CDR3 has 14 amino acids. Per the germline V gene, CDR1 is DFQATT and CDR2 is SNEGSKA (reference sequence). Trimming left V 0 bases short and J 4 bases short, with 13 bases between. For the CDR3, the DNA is TGCAGTGCTAGAGATCAAGGAGGACTGTACGAGCAGTACTTC. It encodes CSARDQGGLYEQYF.